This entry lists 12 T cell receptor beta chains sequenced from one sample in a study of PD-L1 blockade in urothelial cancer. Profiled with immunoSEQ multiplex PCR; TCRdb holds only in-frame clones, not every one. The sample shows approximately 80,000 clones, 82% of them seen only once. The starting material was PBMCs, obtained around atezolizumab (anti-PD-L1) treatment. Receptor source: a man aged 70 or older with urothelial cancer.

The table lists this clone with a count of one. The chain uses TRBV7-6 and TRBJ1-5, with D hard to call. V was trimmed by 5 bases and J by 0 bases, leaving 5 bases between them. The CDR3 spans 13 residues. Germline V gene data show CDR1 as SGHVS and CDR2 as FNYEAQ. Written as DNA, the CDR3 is TGTGCCAGCAGCCAGTTTAGCAATCAGCCCCAGCATTTT. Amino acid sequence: CASSQFSNQPQHF. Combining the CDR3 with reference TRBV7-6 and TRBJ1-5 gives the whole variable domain GAGVSQSPRYKVTKRGQDVALRCDPISGHVSLYWYRQALGQGPEFLTYFNYEAQQDKSGLPNDRFSAERPEGSISTLTIQRTEQRDSAMYRCASSQFSNQPQHFGDGTRLSIL.

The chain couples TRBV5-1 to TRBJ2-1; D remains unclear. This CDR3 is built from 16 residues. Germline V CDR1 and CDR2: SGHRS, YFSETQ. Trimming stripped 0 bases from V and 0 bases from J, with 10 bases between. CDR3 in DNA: TGCGCCAGCAGCTTGGGGCAGACAAGCTCCTACAATGAGCAGTTCTTC. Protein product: CASSLGQTSSYNEQFF.

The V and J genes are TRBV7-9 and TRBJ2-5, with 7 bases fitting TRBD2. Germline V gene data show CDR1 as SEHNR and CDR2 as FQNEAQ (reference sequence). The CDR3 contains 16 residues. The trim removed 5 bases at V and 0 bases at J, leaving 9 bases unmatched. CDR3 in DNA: TGTGCCAGCAGCCCCTGGGGGAGGGAGTACCAAGAGACCCAGTACTTC. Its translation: CASSPWGREYQETQYF.

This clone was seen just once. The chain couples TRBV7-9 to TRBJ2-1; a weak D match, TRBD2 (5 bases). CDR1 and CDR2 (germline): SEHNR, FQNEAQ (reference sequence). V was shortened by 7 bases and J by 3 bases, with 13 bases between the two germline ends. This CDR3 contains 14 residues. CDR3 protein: CASNSRAGYNEQFF. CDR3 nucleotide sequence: TGTGCCAGCAACTCCCGGGCGGGCTACAATGAGCAGTTCTTC.

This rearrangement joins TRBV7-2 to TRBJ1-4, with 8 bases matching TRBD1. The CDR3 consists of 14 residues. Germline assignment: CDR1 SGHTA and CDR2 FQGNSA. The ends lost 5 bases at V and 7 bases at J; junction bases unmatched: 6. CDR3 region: CASSPDRGSEKLFF. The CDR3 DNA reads TGTGCCAGCAGCCCAGACAGGGGAAGTGAAAAACTGTTTTTT.

The CDR3 nucleotides are TGCGCCAGCAGCTTGGAAGCGGGAAATCTCAATGAGCAGTTCTTC. As protein: CASSLEAGNLNEQFF. The rearrangement uses TRBV5-1 and TRBJ2-1, with 7 bases lining up with TRBD2. The CDR3 consists of 15 residues. Trimming at V came to 0 bases and at J to 6 bases, leaving 6 bases not matched to a gene. Germline V gene data show CDR1 as SGHRS and CDR2 as YFSETQ. Using reference TRBV5-1 and TRBJ2-1 for the parts outside the CDR3, the full variable domain is KAGVTQTPRYLIKTRGQQVTLSCSPISGHRSVSWYQQTPGQGLQFLFEYFSETQRNKGNFPGRFSGRQFSNSRSEMNVSTLELGDSALYLCASSLEAGNLNEQFFGPGTRLTVL.

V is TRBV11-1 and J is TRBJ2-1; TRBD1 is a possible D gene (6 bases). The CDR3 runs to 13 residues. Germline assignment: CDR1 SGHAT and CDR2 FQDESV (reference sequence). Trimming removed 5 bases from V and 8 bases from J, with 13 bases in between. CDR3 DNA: TGTGCCAGCAGCGTAGACAGGTTCCATGAGCAGTTCTTC. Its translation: CASSVDRFHEQFF.

CDR3: CASSPYRYGGEQFF. The CDR3 nucleotides are TGTGCCAGCAGCCCTTATCGGTACGGCGGTGAGCAGTTCTTC. The J gene is TRBJ2-1, the V gene TRBV6-5; D gene unclear. V was trimmed by 6 bases and J by 9 bases, leaving 18 bases between them. CDR1 and CDR2 (germline): MNHEY, SVGAGI. The CDR3 is made up of 14 amino acids.

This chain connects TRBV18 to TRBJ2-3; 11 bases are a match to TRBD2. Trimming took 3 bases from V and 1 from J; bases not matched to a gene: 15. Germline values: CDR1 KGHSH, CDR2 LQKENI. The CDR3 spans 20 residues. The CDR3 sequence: CASSPPVGSSGRGGTDTQYF. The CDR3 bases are TGTGCCAGCTCACCGCCCGTTGGAAGTAGCGGGAGGGGTGGCACAGATACGCAGTATTTT.

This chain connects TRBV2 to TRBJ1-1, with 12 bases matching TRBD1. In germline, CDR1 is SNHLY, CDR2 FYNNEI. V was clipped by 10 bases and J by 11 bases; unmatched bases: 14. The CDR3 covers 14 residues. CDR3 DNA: TGTGCCATCGCCGGGACAGGGGGCAAGGGGGACGCTTTCTTT. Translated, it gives CAIAGTGGKGDAFF.

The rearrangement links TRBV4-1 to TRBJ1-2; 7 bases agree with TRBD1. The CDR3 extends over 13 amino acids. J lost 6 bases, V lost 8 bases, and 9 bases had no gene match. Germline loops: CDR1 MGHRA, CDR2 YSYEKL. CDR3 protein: CASRDSLTDGYTF. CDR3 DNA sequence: TGCGCCAGCCGGGACAGTCTAACTGATGGCTACACCTTC.

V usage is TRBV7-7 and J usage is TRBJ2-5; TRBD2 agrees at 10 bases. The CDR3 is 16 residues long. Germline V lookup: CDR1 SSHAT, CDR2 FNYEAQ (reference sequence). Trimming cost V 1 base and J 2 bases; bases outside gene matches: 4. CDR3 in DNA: TGTGCCAGCAGCTTAGGAGCTAGCGGGGGACAAGAGACCCAGTACTTC. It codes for CASSLGASGGQETQYF.